This is a list of T cell receptor beta chains from one sample in a study of T cells after yellow fever vaccination. TCRdb reprocessed the 5' RACE reads via MiXCR and lists one record per CDR3 protein. In the table there are 200,000 to 300,000 distinct CDR3 sequences, about 3.7% of which are singletons. The starting material was PBMCs, obtained 15 days after the yellow fever booster vaccination. Receptors were obtained from a man younger than 30 who received the YFV17D yellow fever vaccine. CDR3s include the opening cysteine and the closing phenylalanine or tryptophan. A D gene is named only where the DNA matches it firmly. Some rows have no size entry. The others give once, few or many, or a class for an expanded clone.

d_call clone_size j_call v_call cdr3_aa cdr3_nt
NA many TRBJ2-3 TRBV10-3 CAISDFRGDTQYF TGTGCCATCAGTGATTTTAGGGGAGATACGCAGTATTTT
TRBD2 many TRBJ2-4 TRBV20-1 CSAPRTSGGGEAKNIQYF TGCAGTGCTCCCCGGACTAGCGGGGGGGGGGAGGCCAAAAACATTCAGTACTTC
NA many TRBJ1-1 TRBV18 CASSPPDRVAFF TGTGCCAGCTCACCACCGGATCGGGTAGCTTTCTTT
TRBD2 many TRBJ2-5 TRBV28 CASSLAGGRQETQYF TGTGCCAGCAGTTTAGCGGGGGGGCGTCAAGAGACCCAGTACTTC
NA many TRBJ1-2 TRBV20-1 CSARAPRTANYGYTF TGCAGTGCTAGAGCACCACGGACAGCTAACTATGGCTACACCTTC
NA many TRBJ1-1 TRBV27 CASTSRYGGRAFF TGTGCCAGCACTTCTCGTTACGGGGGGCGAGCTTTCTTT
NA NA TRBJ1-3 TRBV7-3 CASSLSPGPGNTIYF TGTGCCAGCAGCTTATCCCCAGGGCCTGGAAACACCATATATTTT
NA many TRBJ1-1 TRBV4-2 CASSQEFARGPEAFF TGTGCCAGCAGCCAAGAATTTGCCAGGGGCCCTGAAGCTTTCTTT
NA many TRBJ2-3 TRBV7-2 CASSLARAHTDTQYF TGTGCCAGCAGCTTAGCGCGGGCCCACACAGATACGCAGTATTTT
NA many TRBJ1-2 TRBV10-3 CAISEGGSQGYTF TGTGCCATCAGTGAGGGAGGGTCCCAAGGCTACACCTTC
TRBD1 many TRBJ1-3 TRBV7-9 CASRYRGPGNTIYF TGTGCCAGCAGGTACAGGGGACCTGGAAACACCATATATTTT
NA many TRBJ2-2 TRBV20-1 CSARRLGNTGELFF TGCAGTGCTAGGCGGCTGGGGAACACCGGGGAGCTGTTTTTT
TRBD2 many TRBJ2-2 TRBV28 CASSSPGGAAGANTGELFF TGTGCCAGCAGTTCCCCCGGGGGGGCGGCGGGGGCCAACACCGGGGAGCTGTTTTTT
TRBD2 many TRBJ2-3 TRBV7-8 CASSSWGGSTDTQYF TGTGCCAGCAGCTCTTGGGGGGGTAGCACAGATACGCAGTATTTT
NA many TRBJ2-3 TRBV4-1 CASSQVSEGTDTQYF TGCGCCAGCAGCCAAGTTAGCGAGGGCACAGATACGCAGTATTTT
TRBD2 many TRBJ2-5 TRBV7-2 CASSFVAGGQETQYF TGTGCCAGCAGCTTTGTAGCGGGGGGGCAAGAGACCCAGTACTTC
TRBD2 NA TRBJ2-3 TRBV29-1 CSVRAGGPDTQYF TGCAGCGTCCGAGCGGGGGGCCCAGATACGCAGTATTTT
NA many TRBJ2-3 TRBV7-3 CASGSTNTDTQYF TGTGCCAGCGGGAGTACAAACACAGATACGCAGTATTTT
NA NA TRBJ1-6 TRBV4-3 CASSPKAAWLGSPLHF TGCGCCAGCAGCCCCAAAGCGGCATGGCTGGGATCACCCCTCCACTTT
NA many TRBJ2-3 TRBV7-8 CASSFRTLRDTQYF TGTGCCAGCAGCTTCAGGACCCTGCGGGATACGCAGTATTTT
NA many TRBJ1-4 TRBV5-1 CASSLGTGLNEKLFF TGCGCCAGCAGCTTGGGTACAGGACTAAATGAAAAACTGTTTTTT
NA many TRBJ2-7 TRBV2 CASSEIGTPFYEQYF TGTGCCAGCAGTGAAATCGGCACTCCGTTTTACGAGCAGTACTTC
NA many TRBJ2-3 TRBV29-1 CSVGAGTTDTQYF TGCAGCGTTGGCGCAGGAACCACAGATACGCAGTATTTT
TRBD2 many TRBJ2-5 TRBV20-1 CSARAASGDQETQYF TGCAGTGCTAGGGCAGCTAGCGGGGACCAAGAGACCCAGTACTTC
TRBD1 many TRBJ2-2 TRBV12-3/TRBV12-4 CASSPAGTADRRELFF TGTGCCAGCAGTCCCGCCGGGACAGCGGACCGAAGGGAGCTGTTTTTT
NA many TRBJ1-1 TRBV3-1 CASSPFESTEAFF TGTGCCAGCAGCCCCTTCGAAAGCACTGAAGCTTTCTTT
NA many TRBJ1-3 TRBV15 CATGQTSGNTIYF TGTGCCACAGGTCAGACTTCTGGAAACACCATATATTTT
TRBD1 many TRBJ2-3 TRBV5-1 CASSSSRDRATTDTQYF TGCGCCAGCAGCTCCTCCCGGGACAGGGCTACTACAGATACGCAGTATTTT
NA few TRBJ1-2 TRBV4-2 CASSRDMGYGYTF TGTGCCAGCAGCCGGGACATGGGCTATGGCTACACCTTC
NA many TRBJ2-3 TRBV7-2 CASGRLVGTQYF TGTGCCAGCGGACGACTAGTGGGTACGCAGTATTTT
TRBD1 many TRBJ1-3 TRBV5-1 CASSSGTGGDGNTIYF TGCGCCAGCAGCTCGGGGACAGGAGGAGATGGAAACACCATATATTTT
NA many TRBJ2-3 TRBV7-9 CASSLGQLPPDTQYF TGTGCCAGCAGCCTGGGCCAGCTCCCTCCGGATACGCAGTATTTT
TRBD2 many TRBJ2-3 TRBV5-1 CASSYSGGIEDTQYF TGCGCCAGCAGCTATAGCGGGGGGATCGAAGATACGCAGTATTTT
NA many TRBJ2-4 TRBV5-1 CASSLDQYIQYF TGCGCCAGCAGCTTGGACCAATACATTCAGTACTTC
NA many TRBJ1-3 TRBV6-6 CASSYVGEYSGNTIYF TGTGCCAGCAGTTACGTGGGGGAGTACTCTGGAAACACCATATATTTT
NA many TRBJ2-3 TRBV5-1 CASSLRQQGTDTQYF TGCGCCAGCAGCTTACGACAGCAAGGCACAGATACGCAGTATTTT
NA many TRBJ2-5 TRBV12-3/TRBV12-4 CASSLDSLSETQYF TGTGCCAGCAGTCTGGACTCATTATCCGAGACCCAGTACTTC
NA many TRBJ1-5 TRBV7-8 CASSFPLPQHF TGTGCCAGCAGCTTCCCTCTTCCCCAGCATTTT
NA NA TRBJ1-2 TRBV5-4 CASSFYRQSATF TGTGCCAGCAGCTTTTATCGGCAGTCAGCCACCTTC
NA many TRBJ2-3 TRBV10-2 CASRRLAPDSTDTQYF TGCGCCTCCCGGCGGCTGGCACCAGATAGCACAGATACGCAGTATTTT
NA many TRBJ2-7 TRBV27 CASRSSRTSYEQYF TGTGCCAGCAGATCTTCGAGGACCTCCTACGAGCAGTACTTC
NA few TRBJ1-5 TRBV27 CASRGPGVHQPQHF TGTGCCAGCAGAGGCCCAGGGGTCCATCAGCCCCAGCATTTT
NA many TRBJ2-5 TRBV6-5 CASSTLTVRETQYF TGTGCCAGCAGCACATTGACAGTACGAGAGACCCAGTACTTC
TRBD1 many TRBJ1-2 TRBV19 CASSTTGNYGYTF TGTGCCAGTAGCACGACAGGGAACTATGGCTACACCTTC
NA many TRBJ2-1 TRBV5-6 CASSFLGSYNEQFF TGTGCCAGCAGCTTTCTGGGCTCCTACAATGAGCAGTTCTTC
NA NA TRBJ2-2 TRBV5-4 CASSLPTGNTGELFF TGTGCCAGCAGCTTGCCTACCGGTAACACCGGGGAGCTGTTTTTT
NA many TRBJ2-1 TRBV6-2/TRBV6-3 CASSYFGPDYYNEQFF TGTGCCAGCAGTTACTTCGGCCCAGACTACTACAATGAGCAGTTCTTC
NA NA TRBJ2-1 TRBV7-3 CASNPVKQFF TGTGCCAGCAACCCCGTCAAGCAGTTCTTC
TRBD1 many TRBJ2-3 TRBV7-2 CASSLTGGELDTQYF TGTGCCAGCAGCTTAACAGGGGGTGAACTGGATACGCAGTATTTT
NA many TRBJ1-1 TRBV19 CASTEVMNTEAFF TGTGCCAGTACAGAGGTGATGAACACTGAAGCTTTCTTT
NA many TRBJ2-5 TRBV20-1 CSARVSPGETQYF TGCAGTGCTAGAGTCTCTCCGGGAGAGACCCAGTACTTC
NA many TRBJ2-3 TRBV5-1 CASSLGQLNTDTQYF TGCGCCAGCAGCTTGGGACAGTTAAACACAGATACGCAGTATTTT
NA many TRBJ2-5 TRBV9 CASSVAGLRQETQYF TGTGCCAGCAGCGTAGCCGGACTACGTCAAGAGACCCAGTACTTC
NA many TRBJ1-2 TRBV7-2 CASSLGSRNYGYTF TGTGCCAGCAGCTTAGGATCTAGAAACTATGGCTACACCTTC
TRBD2 many TRBJ2-1 TRBV12-3/TRBV12-4 CASRPGLAGDEQFF TGTGCCAGCAGGCCGGGACTAGCAGGGGATGAGCAGTTCTTC
TRBD2 many TRBJ2-5 TRBV20-1 CSARVIAGVLQETQYF TGCAGTGCTAGAGTGATAGCGGGTGTACTCCAAGAGACCCAGTACTTC
NA many TRBJ1-5 TRBV2 CASSEGGQPQHF TGTGCCAGCAGTGAAGGAGGTCAGCCCCAGCATTTT
NA NA TRBJ2-1 TRBV9 CASSVSRRSYNEQFF TGTGCCAGCAGCGTAAGCAGGAGGTCCTACAATGAGCAGTTCTTC
NA many TRBJ1-3 TRBV7-6 CASSLDPGLYGNTIYF TGTGCCAGCAGCTTAGATCCAGGGTTATACGGAAACACCATATATTTT
TRBD2 many TRBJ2-1 TRBV12-3/TRBV12-4 CASSHSREGGNEQFF TGTGCCAGCAGTCACTCCCGGGAGGGGGGCAATGAGCAGTTCTTC